The 10 T cell receptor beta chains given below trace back to one sample, sequenced in a study of blood T cell repertoires in COVID-19. Only in-frame clones appear in the TCRdb table, and some are missing; sequencing was by immunoSEQ multiplex PCR. Seen here are roughly 200,000 clones, about 90% observed once, and the top ten hold around 3.7%. Sequenced sample: PBMCs or T cells enriched from blood (not recorded which). All receptors derive from a woman younger than 45 with acute COVID-19.

The chain has TRBV20-1 and TRBJ1-1, with 9 nucleotides matching TRBD1. Germline-derived CDR1 and CDR2 are DFQATT and SNEGSKA (reference sequence). With V trimmed by 1 base and J by 12 bases, 3 bases remained unmatched. The CDR3 sequence is 11 residues long. The CDR3 DNA reads as TGCAGTGCTAGAGGGGGACAGGGAACTTTCTTT. It is translated as CSARGGQGTFF.

This rearrangement joins TRBV18 to TRBJ2-1; tentative D call: TRBD1 (5 bases). The V gene lost 6 bases and the J gene lost 9 bases, with 18 bases spanning the gap. Germline V gene sequence: CDR1 KGHSH, CDR2 LQKENI. The CDR3 is 14 residues long. CDR3: CASSPAGLGFEQFF. Written as DNA, the CDR3 is TGTGCCAGCTCCCCGGCAGGGCTGGGGTTTGAGCAGTTCTTC.

The chain links TRBV9 to TRBJ2-7, with 10 positions matching TRBD1. Germline V gene sequence: CDR1 SGDLS, CDR2 YYNGEE. This CDR3 contains 18 residues. With V trimmed by 0 bases and J by 0 bases, 9 bases remained unmatched. The CDR3 DNA reads as TGTGCCAGCAGCGTAGACATTGGGGACAGGGGTTACTCCTACGAGCAGTACTTC. It yields the protein CASSVDIGDRGYSYEQYF. Variable domain in full (rest from reference TRBV9 and TRBJ2-7): DSGVTQTPKHLITATGQRVTLRCSPRSGDLSVYWYQQSLDQGLQFLIQYYNGEERAKGNILERFSAQQFPDLHSELNLSSLELGDSALYFCASSVDIGDRGYSYEQYFGPGTRLTVT.

The chain links TRBV7-2 to TRBJ1-5; possibly TRBD1 for D (6 bases). Trimming cost V 6 bases and J 1 base, with 10 bases left between them. This CDR3 comprises 14 residues. CDR1 and CDR2 (germline): SGHTA, FQGNSA. Written as DNA, the CDR3 is TGTGCCAGCAGGCAGGGGTCGAGCAATCAGCCCCAGCATTTT. Translated, it gives CASRQGSSNQPQHF.

The V gene is TRBV9, the J gene TRBJ1-1; 8 bases align to TRBD1. Germline values: CDR1 SGDLS, CDR2 YYNGEE. The CDR3 totals 15 residues. The junction had 11 bases not matched to a gene; V was cut back by 3 bases and J by 7 bases. CDR3 bases: TGTGCCAGCAGCGCGGTGAGCCAGGGGGCCCATGAAGCTTTCTTT. Protein product: CASSAVSQGAHEAFF. Combining the CDR3 with reference TRBV9 and TRBJ1-1 gives the whole variable domain DSGVTQTPKHLITATGQRVTLRCSPRSGDLSVYWYQQSLDQGLQFLIQYYNGEERAKGNILERFSAQQFPDLHSELNLSSLELGDSALYFCASSAVSQGAHEAFFGQGTRLTVV.

The rearrangement uses TRBV10-2 and TRBJ2-7; TRBD1 is a possible D gene (5 bases). The CDR3 is made up of 14 amino acids. Germline CDR1 reads WSHSY; CDR2 reads SAAADI. Trimming took 3 bases from V and 7 from J, leaving 16 bases between them. The CDR3 is CASSDVGRVGEQYF. CDR3 DNA: TGCGCCAGCAGTGACGTTGGCAGGGTGGGGGAGCAGTACTTC.

The rearrangement links TRBV2 to TRBJ1-5, with D perhaps TRBD1 (5 bases). The germline CDR1 and CDR2 sequences are SNHLY and FYNNEI. This CDR3 is built from 15 residues. Trimming took 3 bases from V and 2 from J, leaving 11 bases between them. The CDR3 is CASSDRVMGNQPQHF. The CDR3 DNA follows: TGTGCCAGCAGTGACAGGGTTATGGGCAATCAGCCCCAGCATTTT.

This clone occurred once. The chain has TRBV19 and TRBJ2-2, with D uncertain. Trimming removed 4 bases from V and 1 base from J, with 10 bases in between. This CDR3 has 15 amino acids. CDR1 is LNHDA and CDR2 is SQIVND in the germline V gene (reference sequence). CDR3 nucleotide sequence: TGTGCCAGTAGTAACACAGTGGTGAACACCGGGGAGCTGTTTTTT. It yields the protein CASSNTVVNTGELFF.

The rearrangement uses TRBV6-5 and TRBJ2-7, with 7 bases matching TRBD1. The CDR3 is 12 amino acids. CDR1 is MNHEY, CDR2 SVGAGI, per germline. V trimming: 9 bases; J trimming: 3 bases; junction bases outside the gene matches: 5. This CDR3 reads CASRQGNYEQYF. The CDR3 DNA sequence: TGTGCCAGTAGACAGGGCAACTACGAGCAGTACTTC.

The gene calls are TRBV5-1 and TRBJ1-4; D is uncertain. V gave up 3 bases and J gave up 8 bases, with 17 bases separating them. The CDR3 is made up of 15 amino acids. Germline lookup yields CDR1 SGHRS and CDR2 YFSETQ. This chain's CDR3 is CASSSEVGSHEKLFF. In nucleotides, the CDR3 is TGCGCCAGCAGCTCGGAGGTCGGAAGTCACGAAAAACTGTTTTTT.